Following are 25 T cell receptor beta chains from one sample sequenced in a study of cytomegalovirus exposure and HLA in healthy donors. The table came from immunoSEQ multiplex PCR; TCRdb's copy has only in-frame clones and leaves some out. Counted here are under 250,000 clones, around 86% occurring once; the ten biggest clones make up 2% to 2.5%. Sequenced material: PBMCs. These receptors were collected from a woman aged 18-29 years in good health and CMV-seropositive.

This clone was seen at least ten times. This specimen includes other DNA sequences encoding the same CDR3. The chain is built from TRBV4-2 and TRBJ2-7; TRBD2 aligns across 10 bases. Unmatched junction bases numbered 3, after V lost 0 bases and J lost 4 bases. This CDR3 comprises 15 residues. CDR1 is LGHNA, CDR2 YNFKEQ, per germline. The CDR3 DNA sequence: TGTGCCAGCAGCCAAGAGGCTAGCGGGAGTTACGAGCAGTACTTC. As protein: CASSQEASGSYEQYF.

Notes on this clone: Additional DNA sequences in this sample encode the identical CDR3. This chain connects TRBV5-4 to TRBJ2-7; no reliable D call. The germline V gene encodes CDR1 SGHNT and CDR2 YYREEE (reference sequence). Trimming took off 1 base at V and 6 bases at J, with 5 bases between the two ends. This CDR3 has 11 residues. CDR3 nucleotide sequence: TGTGCCAGCAGCTTGTCGGGCGAGCAGTACTTC. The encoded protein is CASSLSGEQYF. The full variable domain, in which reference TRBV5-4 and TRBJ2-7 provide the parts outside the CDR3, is ETGVTQSPTHLIKTRGQQVTLRCSSQSGHNTVSWYQQALGQGPQFIFQYYREEENGRGNFPPRFSGLQFPNYSSELNVNALELDDSALYLCASSLSGEQYFGPGTRLTVT.

The CDR3 reads CASSELTTGNQPQHF. CDR3 nucleotides: TGTGCCAGCAGTGAACTAACTACGGGCAATCAGCCCCAGCATTTT. This chain joins TRBV6-1 and TRBJ1-5; the D is unclear. The ends were cut back, 2 bases at V and 2 bases at J, with 10 bases in the middle. The germline V gene has CDR1 MNHNS and CDR2 SASEGT. CDR3 size: 15 residues.

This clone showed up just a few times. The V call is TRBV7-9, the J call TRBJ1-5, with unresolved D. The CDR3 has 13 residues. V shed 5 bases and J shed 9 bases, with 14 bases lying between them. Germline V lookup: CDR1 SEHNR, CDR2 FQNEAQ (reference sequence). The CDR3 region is CASSDGRGPPQHF. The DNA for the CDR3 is TGTGCCAGCAGCGACGGTCGGGGTCCGCCCCAGCATTTT.

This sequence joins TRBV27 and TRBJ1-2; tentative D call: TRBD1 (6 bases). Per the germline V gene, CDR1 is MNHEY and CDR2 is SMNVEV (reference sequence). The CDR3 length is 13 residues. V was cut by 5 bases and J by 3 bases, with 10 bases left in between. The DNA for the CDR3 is TGTGCCAGCAGTATCAGGGGTGACTATGGCTACACCTTC. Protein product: CASSIRGDYGYTF.

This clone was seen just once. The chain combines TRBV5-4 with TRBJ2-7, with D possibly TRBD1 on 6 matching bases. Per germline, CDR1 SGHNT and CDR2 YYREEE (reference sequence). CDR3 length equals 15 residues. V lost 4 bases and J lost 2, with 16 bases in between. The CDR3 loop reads CASSLGQPPAYEQYF. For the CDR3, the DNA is TGTGCCAGCAGCCTCGGACAGCCGCCGGCCTACGAGCAGTACTTC.

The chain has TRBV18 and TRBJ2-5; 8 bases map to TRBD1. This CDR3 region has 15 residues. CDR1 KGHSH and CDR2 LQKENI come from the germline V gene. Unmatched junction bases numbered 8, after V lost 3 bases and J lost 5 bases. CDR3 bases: TGTGCCAGCTCACCTCCTCAGGGGGCCTGGGAGACCCAGTACTTC. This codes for CASSPPQGAWETQYF. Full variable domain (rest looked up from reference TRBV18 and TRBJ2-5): NAGVMQNPRHLVRRRGQEARLRCSPMKGHSHVYWYRQLPEEGLKFMVYLQKENIIDESGMPKERFSAEFPKEGPSILRIQQVVRGDSAAYFCASSPPQGAWETQYFGPGTRLLVL.

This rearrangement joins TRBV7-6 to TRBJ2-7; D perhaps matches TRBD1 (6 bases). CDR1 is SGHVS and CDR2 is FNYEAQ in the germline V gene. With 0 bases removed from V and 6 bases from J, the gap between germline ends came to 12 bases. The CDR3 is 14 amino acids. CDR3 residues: CASSLAAQGREQYF. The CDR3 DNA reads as TGTGCCAGCAGCTTAGCGGCGCAGGGGCGCGAGCAGTACTTC.

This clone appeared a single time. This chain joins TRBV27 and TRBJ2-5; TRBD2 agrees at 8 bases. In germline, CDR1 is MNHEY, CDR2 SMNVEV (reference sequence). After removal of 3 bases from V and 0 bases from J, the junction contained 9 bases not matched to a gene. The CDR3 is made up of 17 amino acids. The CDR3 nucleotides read TGTGCCAGCAGTTTCAGGGGTTCGGGAGGGTACCAAGAGACCCAGTACTTC. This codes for CASSFRGSGGYQETQYF.

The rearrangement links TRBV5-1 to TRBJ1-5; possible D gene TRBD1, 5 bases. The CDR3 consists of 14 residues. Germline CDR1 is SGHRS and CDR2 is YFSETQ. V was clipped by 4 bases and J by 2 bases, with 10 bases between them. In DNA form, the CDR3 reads TGCGCCAGCAGCACGGAAGGGGGCAATCAGCCCCAGCATTTT. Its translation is CASSTEGGNQPQHF.

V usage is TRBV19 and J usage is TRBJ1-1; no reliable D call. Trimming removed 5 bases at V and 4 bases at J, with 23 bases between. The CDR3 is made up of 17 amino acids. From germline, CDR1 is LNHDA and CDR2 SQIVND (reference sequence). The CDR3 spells CASSLQTPSFSSTEAFF. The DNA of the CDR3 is TGTGCCAGTAGTTTACAGACCCCAAGTTTTTCTTCCACTGAAGCTTTCTTT. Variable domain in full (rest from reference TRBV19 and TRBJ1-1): DGGITQSPKYLFRKEGQNVTLSCEQNLNHDAMYWYRQDPGQGLRLIYYSQIVNDFQKGDIAEGYSVSREKKESFPLTVTSAQKNPTAFYLCASSLQTPSFSSTEAFFGQGTRLTVV.

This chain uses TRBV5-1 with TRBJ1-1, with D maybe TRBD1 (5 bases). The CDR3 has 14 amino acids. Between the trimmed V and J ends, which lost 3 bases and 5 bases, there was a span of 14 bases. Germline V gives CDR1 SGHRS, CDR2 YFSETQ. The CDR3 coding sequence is TGCGCCAGCAGCTCCTCCAGGGATGGGACTGAAGCTTTCTTT. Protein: CASSSSRDGTEAFF.

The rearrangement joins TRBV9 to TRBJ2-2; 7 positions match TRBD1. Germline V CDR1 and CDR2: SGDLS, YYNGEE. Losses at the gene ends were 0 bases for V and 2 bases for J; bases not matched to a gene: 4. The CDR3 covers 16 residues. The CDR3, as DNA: TGTGCCAGCAGCGTAGGGGGGACAGTTAACACCGGGGAGCTGTTTTTT. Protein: CASSVGGTVNTGELFF.

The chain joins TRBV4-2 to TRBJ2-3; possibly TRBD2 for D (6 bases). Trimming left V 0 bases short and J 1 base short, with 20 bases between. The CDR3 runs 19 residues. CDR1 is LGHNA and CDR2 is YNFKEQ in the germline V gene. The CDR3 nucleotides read TGTGCCAGCAGCCAAGAATCAGCGGGTGTCATCCTCGGCACAGATACGCAGTATTTT. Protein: CASSQESAGVILGTDTQYF.

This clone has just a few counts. The DNA of the CDR3 is TGTGCCAGCAGCTTAGGACAGACGAACACTGAAGCTTTCTTT. Its protein product is CASSLGQTNTEAFF. This chain connects TRBV11-2 to TRBJ1-1; possibly TRBD1 for D (5 bases). CDR3 length: 14 residues. Germline assignment: CDR1 SGHAT and CDR2 FQNNGV. V lost 1 base and J 1 base, leaving 7 bases between the germline ends.

CDR3 sequence (DNA): TGTGCCAGCAGTTTCGGACAGGGGGTTTACAATGAGCAGTTCTTC. As protein: CASSFGQGVYNEQFF. V is TRBV27 and J is TRBJ2-1, with 10 bases fitting TRBD1. The CDR3 loop spans 15 amino acids. Germline CDR1 MNHEY, CDR2 SMNVEV (reference sequence). V dropped 3 bases and J dropped 4; count of bases not matched to a gene: 3.

The CDR3 sequence: CASSPGGRTRYEQYF. The CDR3 DNA reads TGTGCCAGCTCACCTGGCGGGAGGACCCGCTACGAGCAGTACTTC. The gene calls are TRBV18 and TRBJ2-7; 8 nucleotides line up with TRBD2. The junction had 7 bases not matched to a gene; V was cut back by 3 bases and J by 3 bases. Germline lookup yields CDR1 KGHSH and CDR2 LQKENI. There are 15 residues in the CDR3. Full variable domain (remainder filled in from reference TRBV18 and TRBJ2-7): NAGVMQNPRHLVRRRGQEARLRCSPMKGHSHVYWYRQLPEEGLKFMVYLQKENIIDESGMPKERFSAEFPKEGPSILRIQQVVRGDSAAYFCASSPGGRTRYEQYFGPGTRLTVT.

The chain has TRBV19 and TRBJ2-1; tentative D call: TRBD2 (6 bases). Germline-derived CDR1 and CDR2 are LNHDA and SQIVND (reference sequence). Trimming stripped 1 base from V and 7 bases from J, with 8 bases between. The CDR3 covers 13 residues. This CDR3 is CASSIGGGNEQFF. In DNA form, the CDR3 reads TGTGCCAGTAGTATAGGAGGAGGGAATGAGCAGTTCTTC. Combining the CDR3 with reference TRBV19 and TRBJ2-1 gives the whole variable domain DGGITQSPKYLFRKEGQNVTLSCEQNLNHDAMYWYRQDPGQGLRLIYYSQIVNDFQKGDIAEGYSVSREKKESFPLTVTSAQKNPTAFYLCASSIGGGNEQFFGPGTRLTVL.

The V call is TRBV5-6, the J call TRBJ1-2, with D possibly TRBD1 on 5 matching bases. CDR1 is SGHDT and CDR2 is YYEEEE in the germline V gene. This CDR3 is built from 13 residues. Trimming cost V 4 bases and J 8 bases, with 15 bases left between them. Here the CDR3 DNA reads TGTGCCAGCAGCCCAGACAGAGGCCGGGGCTACACCTTC. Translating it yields CASSPDRGRGYTF.

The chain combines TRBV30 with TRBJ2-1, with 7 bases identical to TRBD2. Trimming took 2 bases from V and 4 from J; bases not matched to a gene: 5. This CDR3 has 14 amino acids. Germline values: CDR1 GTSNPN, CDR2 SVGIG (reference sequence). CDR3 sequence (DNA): TGTGCCTGGAGTAGGAGGGAGGGGTACAATGAGCAGTTCTTC. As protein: CAWSRREGYNEQFF.

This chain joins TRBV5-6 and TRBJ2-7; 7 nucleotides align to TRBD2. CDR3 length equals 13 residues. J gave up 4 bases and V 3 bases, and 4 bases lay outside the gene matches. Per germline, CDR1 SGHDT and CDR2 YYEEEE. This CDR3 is CASSYYGRYEQYF. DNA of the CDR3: TGTGCCAGCAGCTATTACGGGAGGTACGAGCAGTACTTC.

The CDR3 DNA reads TGTGCCAGTAGCTTCAGGGAACCGAACACTGAAGCTTTCTTT. Protein: CASSFREPNTEAFF. The chain is built from TRBV19 and TRBJ1-1; D may be TRBD1 (5 bases). Germline V gene sequence: CDR1 LNHDA, CDR2 SQIVND (reference sequence). V lost 6 bases, J lost 1 base, and 12 bases lay in between. The CDR3 has 14 amino acids.

The CDR3 protein is CASSPLPSGGGYEQYF. The DNA of the CDR3 is TGTGCCAGCAGTCCCTTACCTTCTGGGGGCGGGTACGAGCAGTACTTC. The chain is built from TRBV28 and TRBJ2-7; perhaps TRBD1 as D (6 bases). V lost 5 bases and J 4 bases, leaving 21 bases between the germline ends. Germline V gene sequence: CDR1 MDHEN, CDR2 SYDVKM. There are 16 residues in the CDR3.

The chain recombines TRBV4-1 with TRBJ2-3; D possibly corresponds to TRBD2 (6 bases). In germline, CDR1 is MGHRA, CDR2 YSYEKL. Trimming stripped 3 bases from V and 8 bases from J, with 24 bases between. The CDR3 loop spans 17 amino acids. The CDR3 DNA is TGCGCCAGCAGCCATCGGGGACTTACCCCCGTCCCGGCTACGCAGTATTTT. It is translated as CASSHRGLTPVPATQYF.

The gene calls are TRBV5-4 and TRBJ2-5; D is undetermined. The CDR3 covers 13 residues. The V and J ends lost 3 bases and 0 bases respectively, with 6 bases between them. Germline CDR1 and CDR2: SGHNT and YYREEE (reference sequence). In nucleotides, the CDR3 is TGTGCCAGCAGCTCCCTCTACCAAGAGACCCAGTACTTC. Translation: CASSSLYQETQYF.